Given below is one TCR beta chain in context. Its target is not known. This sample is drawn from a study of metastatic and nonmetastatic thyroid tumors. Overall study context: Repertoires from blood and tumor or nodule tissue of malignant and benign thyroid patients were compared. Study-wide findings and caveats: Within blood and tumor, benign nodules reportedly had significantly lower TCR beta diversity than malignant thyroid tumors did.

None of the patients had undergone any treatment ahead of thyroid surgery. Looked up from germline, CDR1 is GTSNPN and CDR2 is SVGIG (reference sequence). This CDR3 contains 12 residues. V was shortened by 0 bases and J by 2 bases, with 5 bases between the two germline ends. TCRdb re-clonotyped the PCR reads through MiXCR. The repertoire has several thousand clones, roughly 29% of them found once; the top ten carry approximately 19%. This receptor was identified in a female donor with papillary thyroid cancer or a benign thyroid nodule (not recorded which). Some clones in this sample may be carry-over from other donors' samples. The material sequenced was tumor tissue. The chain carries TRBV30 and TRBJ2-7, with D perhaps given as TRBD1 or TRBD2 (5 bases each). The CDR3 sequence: CAWSVGAYEQYF. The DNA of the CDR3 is TGTGCCTGGAGTGTGGGGGCCTACGAGCAGTACTTC.